The clone carrying this T cell receptor beta chain was recorded a few times. V was shortened by 6 bases and J by 5 bases, with 17 bases between the two germline ends. Germline CDR1 is SNHLY and CDR2 is FYNNEI. The CDR3 totals 15 residues. The data derive from a study of T cell responses to AZD1222 COVID-19 vaccine. Assay used: immunoSEQ multiplex PCR; TCRdb lists only in-frame clones, some missing. This sample has over 150,000 clones, with 88% found just once. This chain connects TRBV2 to TRBJ1-5; no definite D call. The sample here was peripheral blood, taken 28 days after the second AZD1222 dose. The receptor's source is an adult who received the AZD1222 COVID-19 vaccine. The CDR3 DNA reads as TGTGCCAGCAGATTAACAGCGGGAACCTATCAGCCCCAGCATTTT. It translates to CASRLTAGTYQPQHF.